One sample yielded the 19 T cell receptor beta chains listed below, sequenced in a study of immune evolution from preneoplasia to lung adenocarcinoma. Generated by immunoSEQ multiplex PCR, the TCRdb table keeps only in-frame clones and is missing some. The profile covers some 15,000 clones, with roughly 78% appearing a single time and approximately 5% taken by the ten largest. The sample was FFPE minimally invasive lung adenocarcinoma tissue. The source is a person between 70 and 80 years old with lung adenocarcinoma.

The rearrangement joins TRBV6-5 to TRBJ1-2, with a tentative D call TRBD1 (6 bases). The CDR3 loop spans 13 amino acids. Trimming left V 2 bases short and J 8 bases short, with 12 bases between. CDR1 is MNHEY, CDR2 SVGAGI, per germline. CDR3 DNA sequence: TGTGCCAGCAGTTACGGGCAGGGGTGGGGCTACACCTTC. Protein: CASSYGQGWGYTF.

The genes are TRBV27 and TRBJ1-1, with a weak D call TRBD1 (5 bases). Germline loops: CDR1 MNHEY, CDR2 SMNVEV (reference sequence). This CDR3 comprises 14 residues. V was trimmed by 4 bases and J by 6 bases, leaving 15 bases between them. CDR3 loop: CASSSNRMQAEAFF. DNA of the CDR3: TGTGCCAGCAGTTCAAACAGGATGCAAGCTGAAGCTTTCTTT.

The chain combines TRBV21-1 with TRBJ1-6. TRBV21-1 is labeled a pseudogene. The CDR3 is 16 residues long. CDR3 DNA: TGTGCCAGCAGCAAAGTGGGAGGTACCTATAATTCACCCCTCCACTTT. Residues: CASSKVGGTYNSPLHF.

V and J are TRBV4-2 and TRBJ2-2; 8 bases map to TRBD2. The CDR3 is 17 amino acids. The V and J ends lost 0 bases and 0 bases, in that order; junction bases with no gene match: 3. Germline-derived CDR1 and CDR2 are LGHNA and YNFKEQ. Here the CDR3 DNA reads TGTGCCAGCAGCCAAGATCCGGGGGGGCCGAACACCGGGGAGCTGTTTTTT. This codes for CASSQDPGGPNTGELFF.

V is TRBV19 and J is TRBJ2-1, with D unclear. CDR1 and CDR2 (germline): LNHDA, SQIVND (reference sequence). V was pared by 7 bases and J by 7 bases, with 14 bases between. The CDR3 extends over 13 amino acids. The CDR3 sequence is CASMGGPRNEQFF. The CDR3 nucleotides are TGTGCCAGTATGGGCGGCCCTAGGAATGAGCAGTTCTTC.

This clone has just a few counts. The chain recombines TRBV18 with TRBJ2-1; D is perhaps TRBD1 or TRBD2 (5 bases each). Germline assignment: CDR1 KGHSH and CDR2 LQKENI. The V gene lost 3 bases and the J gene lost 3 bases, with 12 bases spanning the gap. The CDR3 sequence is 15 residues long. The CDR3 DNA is TGTGCCAGCTCACCGGGACCGCTTCTCTACAATGAGCAGTTCTTC. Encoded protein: CASSPGPLLYNEQFF.

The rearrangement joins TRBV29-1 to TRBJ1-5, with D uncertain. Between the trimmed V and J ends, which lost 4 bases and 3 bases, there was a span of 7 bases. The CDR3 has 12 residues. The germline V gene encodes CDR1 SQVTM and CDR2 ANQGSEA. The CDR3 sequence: CSVGGLNQPQHF. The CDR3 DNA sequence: TGCAGCGTTGGAGGACTCAATCAGCCCCAGCATTTT. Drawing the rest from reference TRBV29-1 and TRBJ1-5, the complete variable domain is SAVISQKPSRDICQRGTSLTIQCQVDSQVTMMFWYRQQPGQSLTLIATANQGSEATYESGFVIDKFPISRPNLTFSTLTVSNMSPEDSSIYLCSVGGLNQPQHFGDGTRLSIL.

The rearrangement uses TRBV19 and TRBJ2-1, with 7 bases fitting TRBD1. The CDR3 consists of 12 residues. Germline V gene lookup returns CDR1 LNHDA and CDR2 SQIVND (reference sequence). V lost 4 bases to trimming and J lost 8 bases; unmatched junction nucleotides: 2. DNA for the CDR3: TGTGCCAGTAGTAGCGACAGGGATGAGCAGTTCTTC. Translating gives CASSSDRDEQFF. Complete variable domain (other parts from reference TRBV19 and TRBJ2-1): DGGITQSPKYLFRKEGQNVTLSCEQNLNHDAMYWYRQDPGQGLRLIYYSQIVNDFQKGDIAEGYSVSREKKESFPLTVTSAQKNPTAFYLCASSSDRDEQFFGPGTRLTVL.

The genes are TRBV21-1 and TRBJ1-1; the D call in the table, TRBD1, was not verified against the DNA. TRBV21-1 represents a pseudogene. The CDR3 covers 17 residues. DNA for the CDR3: TGTGCCAGCAGCAAAGTGAGAGGGGGCCGCATGAACACTGAAGCTTTCTTT. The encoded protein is CASSKVRGGRMNTEAFF.

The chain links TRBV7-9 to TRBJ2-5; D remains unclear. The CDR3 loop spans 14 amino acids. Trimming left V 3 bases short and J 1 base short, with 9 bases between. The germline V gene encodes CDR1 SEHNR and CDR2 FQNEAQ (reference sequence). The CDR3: CASSFNVGQETQYF. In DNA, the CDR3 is TGTGCCAGCAGCTTTAATGTCGGCCAAGAGACCCAGTACTTC.

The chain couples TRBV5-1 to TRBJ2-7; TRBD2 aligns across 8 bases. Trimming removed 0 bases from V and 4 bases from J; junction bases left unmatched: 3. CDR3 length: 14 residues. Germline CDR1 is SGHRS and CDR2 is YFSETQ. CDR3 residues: CASSLVAGLYEQYF. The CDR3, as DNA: TGCGCCAGCAGCTTGGTAGCGGGGCTTTACGAGCAGTACTTC.

Here the CDR3 reads CASRDVYEQYF. In DNA form, the CDR3 reads TGTGCCAGCCGGGACGTCTACGAGCAGTACTTC. The V and J genes are TRBV6-1 and TRBJ2-7, with D perhaps assigned TRBD1 or TRBD2 (5 bases each). This CDR3 region has 11 residues. Trimming took 8 bases from V and 3 from J, leaving 8 bases between them. Germline-derived CDR1 and CDR2 are MNHNS and SASEGT.

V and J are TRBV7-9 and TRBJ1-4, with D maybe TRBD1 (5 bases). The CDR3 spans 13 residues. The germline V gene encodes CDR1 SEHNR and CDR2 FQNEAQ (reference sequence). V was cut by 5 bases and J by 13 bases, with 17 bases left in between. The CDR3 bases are TGTGCCAGCAGCGCAAAGGACACAAGAGGACTGTTTTTT. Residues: CASSAKDTRGLFF. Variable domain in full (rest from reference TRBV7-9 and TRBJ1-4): DTGVSQNPRHKITKRGQNVTFRCDPISEHNRLYWYRQTLGQGPEFLTYFQNEAQLEKSRLLSDRFSAERPKGSFSTLEIQRTEQGDSAMYLCASSAKDTRGLFFGSGTQLSVL.

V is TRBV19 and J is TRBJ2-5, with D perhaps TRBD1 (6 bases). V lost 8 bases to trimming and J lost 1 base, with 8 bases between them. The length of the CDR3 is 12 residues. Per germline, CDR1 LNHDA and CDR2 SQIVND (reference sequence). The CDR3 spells CASGDTQETQYF. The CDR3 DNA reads TGTGCCAGTGGGGACACCCAAGAGACCCAGTACTTC. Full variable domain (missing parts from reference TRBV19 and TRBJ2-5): DGGITQSPKYLFRKEGQNVTLSCEQNLNHDAMYWYRQDPGQGLRLIYYSQIVNDFQKGDIAEGYSVSREKKESFPLTVTSAQKNPTAFYLCASGDTQETQYFGPGTRLLVL.

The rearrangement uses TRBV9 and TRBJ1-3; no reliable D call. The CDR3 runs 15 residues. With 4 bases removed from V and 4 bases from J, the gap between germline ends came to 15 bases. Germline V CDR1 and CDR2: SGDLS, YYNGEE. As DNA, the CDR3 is TGTGCCAGCAGCCCCGGCCCTGGAAGCGGAAACACCATATATTTT. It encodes CASSPGPGSGNTIYF. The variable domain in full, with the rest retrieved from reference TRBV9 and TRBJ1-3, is DSGVTQTPKHLITATGQRVTLRCSPRSGDLSVYWYQQSLDQGLQFLIQYYNGEERAKGNILERFSAQQFPDLHSELNLSSLELGDSALYFCASSPGPGSGNTIYFGEGSWLTVV.

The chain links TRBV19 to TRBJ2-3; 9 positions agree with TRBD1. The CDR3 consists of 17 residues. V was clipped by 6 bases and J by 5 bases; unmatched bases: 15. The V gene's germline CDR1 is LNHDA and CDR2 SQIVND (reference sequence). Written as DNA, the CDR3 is TGTGCCAGTAGCCCCACCGGGACAGGGATCCTCCTAGATACGCAGTATTTT. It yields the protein CASSPTGTGILLDTQYF.

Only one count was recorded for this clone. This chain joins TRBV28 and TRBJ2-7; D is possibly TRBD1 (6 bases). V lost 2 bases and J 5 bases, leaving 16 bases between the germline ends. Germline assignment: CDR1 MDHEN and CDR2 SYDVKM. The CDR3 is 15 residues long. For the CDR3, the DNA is TGTGCCAGCAGTTTAAGTGGCCAGGGGACCCACGAGCAGTACTTC. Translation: CASSLSGQGTHEQYF.

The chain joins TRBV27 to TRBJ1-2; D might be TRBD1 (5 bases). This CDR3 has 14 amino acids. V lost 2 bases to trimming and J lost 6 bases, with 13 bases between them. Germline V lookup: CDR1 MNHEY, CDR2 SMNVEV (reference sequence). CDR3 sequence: CASSLEGQGHGYTF. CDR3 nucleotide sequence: TGTGCCAGCAGTTTAGAGGGGCAGGGCCATGGCTACACCTTC.

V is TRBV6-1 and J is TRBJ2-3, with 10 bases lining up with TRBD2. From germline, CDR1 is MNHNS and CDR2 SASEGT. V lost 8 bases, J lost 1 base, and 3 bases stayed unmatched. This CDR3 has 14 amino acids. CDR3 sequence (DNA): TGTGCCAGCCGCCTAGCGGGGGGCACAGATACGCAGTATTTT. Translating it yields CASRLAGGTDTQYF.